This T cell receptor (beta chain) is from a study of blood T cell repertoires in COVID-19. The overall study: Italy, Spain and the United States were the sources of the convalescent and acute COVID-19 samples. Sources were T cells, B-cell-depleted T cells, or PBMCs; the material itself was cDNA or gDNA.

This clone was seen a few times. Per the study methods: It was from reference gene primer amplification that nucleated cell counts were estimated. Clones were read by immunoSEQ multiplex PCR, and TCRdb kept only the in-frame ones, dropping some. Clone size and the V and J calls come from that table; the DNA yielded D and trimming. The sample lists about 200,000 clones, approximately 80% seen once, with about 6.9% in the top ten. The CDR3 contains 16 residues. Germline V gene lookup returns CDR1 SGHRS and CDR2 YFSETQ. V dropped 0 bases and J dropped 0; count of bases not matched to a gene: 6. V gene TRBV5-1 combines with J gene TRBJ2-7, with TRBD1 matching 7 bases. Sequencing was done on a sample of peripheral blood. The receptor was derived from a human donor with acute or convalescent COVID-19. The donor label of this sample is uncertain. In DNA, the CDR3 is TGCGCCAGCAGCTTGGGGGGGACAGTCGTCTCCTACGAGCAGTACTTC. Its translation: CASSLGGTVVSYEQYF. Looking up the rest from reference TRBV5-1 and TRBJ2-7 gives the full variable domain: KAGVTQTPRYLIKTRGQQVTLSCSPISGHRSVSWYQQTPGQGLQFLFEYFSETQRNKGNFPGRFSGRQFSNSRSEMNVSTLELGDSALYLCASSLGGTVVSYEQYFGPGTRLTVT.